This T cell receptor beta chain was retrieved from a study of T cell responses to AZD1222 COVID-19 vaccine. This table comes from immunoSEQ multiplex PCR, and its TCRdb copy is limited to in-frame clones, with some not included. The sample yields about 140,000 clones, 80% to 90% seen once. CDR1 and CDR2 (germline): MNHNY, SVGAGI (reference sequence). The CDR3 extends over 13 amino acids. V was shortened by 1 base and J by 9 bases, with 7 bases between the two germline ends. This clone was recorded only once. The chain employs TRBV6-6 and TRBJ1-6; no clear D. The sequence derives from an adult in good health. Sample: peripheral blood, taken on day 0 of AZD1222 vaccination. In nucleotides, the CDR3 is TGTGCCAGCAGTTACTTATCTAGTTCACCCCTCCACTTT. It is translated as CASSYLSSSPLHF.